The next 28 T cell receptor beta chains were all read from a single sample in a study of OX40 agonist ivuxolimab in advanced cancers. TCRdb's table, derived via immunoSEQ multiplex PCR, lists solely in-frame clones and lacks some. This sample has 50,000 to 70,000 clones, with roughly 85% found just once. Specimen: CD4+ or CD8+ T cells sorted from blood, collected in a trial of the OX40 agonist ivuxolimab. The receptors stem from an adult with an advanced solid tumor such as melanoma, head and neck, liver or kidney cancer.

J is TRBJ1-5 and V is TRBV6-5; D remains unclear. The V end lost 8 bases, the J end lost 4 bases, and 12 bases lay between the germline ends. CDR3 length: 13 residues. Germline V lookup: CDR1 MNHEY, CDR2 SVGAGI. The CDR3 reads CASCVGKNQPQHF. As DNA, the CDR3 is TGTGCCAGCTGTGTGGGCAAAAATCAGCCCCAGCATTTT.

The V gene is TRBV7-3, the J gene TRBJ2-7, with 12 bases fitting TRBD1. The CDR3 length is 15 residues. The V segment lost 2 bases and the J segment 6 bases; nucleotides outside the gene matches: 5. Germline V lookup: CDR1 SGHTA, CDR2 FQGTGA. Here the CDR3 reads CASSLLGQGASEQYF. Written as DNA, the CDR3 is TGTGCCAGCAGCTTATTGGGACAGGGGGCGAGCGAGCAGTACTTC.

The J gene is TRBJ2-1, the V gene TRBV18, with 10 bases identical to TRBD1. CDR1 KGHSH and CDR2 LQKENI come from the germline V gene. This CDR3 is built from 14 residues. J lost 6 bases, V lost 2 bases, and 1 base had no gene match. CDR3 loop: CASSPRDRGNEQFF. DNA for the CDR3: TGTGCCAGCTCACCAAGGGACAGGGGCAATGAGCAGTTCTTC.

V and J are TRBV7-8 and TRBJ2-3; maybe TRBD2 (6 bases). Deletions cut 8 bases from V and 3 bases from J, with 6 bases between. In germline, CDR1 is SGHVS, CDR2 FQNEAQ. The CDR3 runs to 11 residues. CDR3 protein: CASGGTDTQYF. The DNA of the CDR3 is TGTGCCAGCGGGGGGACAGATACGCAGTATTTT.

The count of this clone is one. The rearrangement uses TRBV19 and TRBJ2-1; TRBD1 matches at 7 bases. From germline, CDR1 is LNHDA and CDR2 SQIVND (reference sequence). The trim removed 2 bases at V and 3 bases at J, leaving 4 bases unmatched. The length of the CDR3 is 15 residues. The CDR3 region is CASSIWPGGYNEQFF. In DNA, the CDR3 is TGTGCCAGTAGTATATGGCCAGGGGGCTACAATGAGCAGTTCTTC.

This chain joins TRBV4-1 and TRBJ1-1, with D unclear. Deletions cut 0 bases from V and 7 bases from J, with 15 bases between. CDR1 and CDR2 (germline): MGHRA, YSYEKL. The CDR3 has 15 residues. CDR3 coding DNA: TGCGCCAGCAGCCAAGAAGGAGGGCGTAGAAGTGAAGCTTTCTTT. Translated, it gives CASSQEGGRRSEAFF.

As DNA, the CDR3 is TGCAGCGTTGAGAAAAGAGACACTCAGTACTTC. Its translation: CSVEKRDTQYF. V gene TRBV29-1 combines with J gene TRBJ2-4; no reliable D call. Germline-derived CDR1 and CDR2 are SQVTM and ANQGSEA. Trimming shortened V by 3 bases and J by 12 bases, and 12 bases separated the two germline ends. The CDR3 runs 11 residues.

The chain combines TRBV6-1 with TRBJ1-3; D ambiguous. Per the germline V gene, CDR1 is MNHNS and CDR2 is SASEGT. CDR3 length: 14 amino acids. The V end lost 6 bases, the J end lost 0 bases, and 9 bases lay between the germline ends. Here the CDR3 reads CASRTTSSGNTIYF. Written as DNA, the CDR3 is TGTGCCAGCAGAACCACAAGCTCTGGAAACACCATATATTTT.

DNA of the CDR3: TGTGCCAGCATCGAAACAGGGGGCACTGATGAGCAGTTCTTC. Protein: CASIETGGTDEQFF. The chain joins TRBV5-6 to TRBJ2-1; 9 positions match TRBD1. CDR1 is SGHDT, CDR2 YYEEEE, per germline. V was clipped by 6 bases and J by 8 bases; unmatched bases: 9. The CDR3 runs to 14 residues. The full variable domain, rest sourced from reference TRBV5-6 and TRBJ2-1, is DAGVTQSPTHLIKTRGQQVTLRCSPKSGHDTVSWYQQALGQGPQFIFQYYEEEERQRGNFPDRFSGHQFPNYSSELNVNALLLGDSALYLCASIETGGTDEQFFGPGTRLTVL.

The chain is built from TRBV28 and TRBJ2-1; 9 bases map to TRBD1. The ends lost 1 base at V and 5 bases at J; junction bases unmatched: 3. CDR3 length equals 15 residues. Germline V CDR1 and CDR2: MDHEN, SYDVKM. The chain's CDR3 is CASSLLGQGNNEQFF. CDR3 nucleotide sequence: TGTGCCAGCAGTTTATTGGGACAGGGAAACAATGAGCAGTTCTTC.

The chain is built from TRBV21-1 and TRBJ1-2. TRBV21-1 is described as a pseudogene. The CDR3 has 17 amino acids. CDR3 in DNA: TGTGCCAGCAGCAAAGAGCTCCGGGACGGAACTAACTATGGCTACACCTTC. Translated: CASSKELRDGTNYGYTF.

The rearrangement links TRBV6-5 to TRBJ1-1; D possibly corresponds to TRBD1 (5 bases). CDR1 and CDR2 (germline): MNHEY, SVGAGI. Trimming stripped 4 bases from V and 1 base from J, with 13 bases between. The CDR3 contains 15 residues. The CDR3 bases are TGTGCCAGCAGTTTTGCGGGGACCGCGAACACTGAAGCTTTCTTT. This encodes CASSFAGTANTEAFF.

The rearrangement uses TRBV11-3 and TRBJ2-3; 9 positions agree with TRBD1. Unmatched junction bases numbered 9, after V lost 5 bases and J lost 6 bases. The CDR3 loop spans 15 amino acids. Germline V gene sequence: CDR1 SGHNT, CDR2 YENEEA. The CDR3 spells CASSKQGAGGDTQYF. In DNA, the CDR3 is TGTGCCAGCAGCAAACAGGGGGCAGGGGGCGATACGCAGTATTTT.

This clone came up a few times. CDR3 nucleotide sequence: TGTGCCAGTAGTAAGTCCCGACCCCATAATGAAAAACTGTTTTTT. Translation gives CASSKSRPHNEKLFF. The chain joins TRBV19 to TRBJ1-4; D remains ambiguous. The V end was cut by 4 bases, the J end by 4 bases, with 13 bases between. CDR3 length equals 15 residues. From germline, CDR1 is LNHDA and CDR2 SQIVND (reference sequence). Full variable domain (missing parts from reference TRBV19 and TRBJ1-4): DGGITQSPKYLFRKEGQNVTLSCEQNLNHDAMYWYRQDPGQGLRLIYYSQIVNDFQKGDIAEGYSVSREKKESFPLTVTSAQKNPTAFYLCASSKSRPHNEKLFFGSGTQLSVL.

The rearrangement uses TRBV25-1 and TRBJ2-5; no clear D. Germline-derived CDR1 and CDR2 are MGHDK and SYGVNS. V gave up 0 bases and J gave up 0 bases, with 11 bases separating them. The CDR3 consists of 16 residues. The CDR3 is CASSEYSYRNQETQYF. The CDR3 nucleotides are TGTGCCAGCAGTGAATATAGTTACAGAAACCAAGAGACCCAGTACTTC.

The rearrangement uses TRBV6-1 and TRBJ1-1; D might be TRBD1 (6 bases). The CDR3 runs 14 residues. Looked up from germline, CDR1 is MNHNS and CDR2 is SASEGT. V was clipped by 6 bases and J by 1 base, with 12 bases between them. CDR3 DNA sequence: TGTGCCAGCAGGGCTCAACAGGGGAACACTGAAGCTTTCTTT. Residues: CASRAQQGNTEAFF.

The J gene is TRBJ2-1, the V gene TRBV11-2; D is undetermined. The CDR3 runs to 13 residues. Per germline, CDR1 SGHAT and CDR2 FQNNGV. V lost 0 bases to trimming and J lost 10 bases, with 10 bases between them. This chain's CDR3 is CASSLDQRWEQFF. The CDR3 DNA follows: TGTGCCAGCAGCTTAGATCAGAGGTGGGAGCAGTTCTTC.

The chain is built from TRBV2 and TRBJ1-1; possible D gene TRBD1, 6 bases. With 1 base removed from V and 6 bases from J, the gap between germline ends came to 18 bases. Germline V gene sequence: CDR1 SNHLY, CDR2 FYNNEI. The CDR3 is made up of 16 amino acids. In nucleotides, the CDR3 is TGTGCCAGCAGTGAAGGCAGGGGTGGGAGCGGGGCTGAAGCTTTCTTT. Amino acids: CASSEGRGGSGAEAFF.

The chain is built from TRBV5-1 and TRBJ1-2, with D hard to call. Trimming took off 4 bases at V and 5 bases at J, with 9 bases between the two ends. Germline CDR1 SGHRS, CDR2 YFSETQ. The CDR3 runs to 12 residues. Here the CDR3 reads CASSASQYGYTF. The CDR3 DNA reads TGCGCCAGCAGCGCCTCCCAGTATGGCTACACCTTC. Full variable domain (remainder filled in from reference TRBV5-1 and TRBJ1-2): KAGVTQTPRYLIKTRGQQVTLSCSPISGHRSVSWYQQTPGQGLQFLFEYFSETQRNKGNFPGRFSGRQFSNSRSEMNVSTLELGDSALYLCASSASQYGYTFGSGTRLTVV.

The V call is TRBV11-2, the J call TRBJ1-1, with TRBD1 matching 8 bases. This CDR3 is built from 14 residues. Per the germline V gene, CDR1 is SGHAT and CDR2 is FQNNGV. J lost 6 bases, V lost 1 base, and 4 bases had no gene match. The CDR3 loop reads CASSLGGTGPEAFF. The CDR3 DNA reads as TGTGCCAGCAGCTTAGGGGGGACAGGCCCTGAAGCTTTCTTT.

This clone was detected once. The J gene is TRBJ1-2, the V gene TRBV19, with 9 bases lining up with TRBD1. V lost 6 bases and J lost 5; bases outside the gene matches: 4. Germline V CDR1 and CDR2: LNHDA, SQIVND (reference sequence). CDR3 length: 13 amino acids. CDR3 nucleotide sequence: TGTGCCAGTAGGCCCGACAGGGGGTATGGCTACACCTTC. Protein: CASRPDRGYGYTF.

This clone was detected only a few times. V and J are TRBV14 and TRBJ1-5, with unresolved D. Per germline, CDR1 SGHDN and CDR2 FVKESK. The CDR3 is 13 amino acids. V lost 4 bases and J lost 0, with 4 bases in between. CDR3 coding DNA: TGTGCCAGCAGCCCAGATAGCAATCAGCCCCAGCATTTT. Translating it yields CASSPDSNQPQHF.

The chain has TRBV9 and TRBJ1-3; D not resolved. The CDR3 is made up of 15 amino acids. Looked up from germline, CDR1 is SGDLS and CDR2 is YYNGEE. Trimming cost V 1 base and J 0 bases, with 8 bases left between them. Here the CDR3 DNA reads TGTGCCAGCAGCGTAACTTCCAGCTCTGGAAACACCATATATTTT. Translated, it gives CASSVTSSSGNTIYF. Full variable domain (missing parts from reference TRBV9 and TRBJ1-3): DSGVTQTPKHLITATGQRVTLRCSPRSGDLSVYWYQQSLDQGLQFLIQYYNGEERAKGNILERFSAQQFPDLHSELNLSSLELGDSALYFCASSVTSSSGNTIYFGEGSWLTVV.

The chain is built from TRBV19 and TRBJ2-7, with 10 bases lining up with TRBD2. Trimming cost V 4 bases and J 0 bases; bases outside gene matches: 3. The CDR3 totals 15 residues. Germline V gives CDR1 LNHDA, CDR2 SQIVND (reference sequence). Written as DNA, the CDR3 is TGTGCCAGTAGTAGGAGGACTAGCGGCTCCTACGAGCAGTACTTC. Translating gives CASSRRTSGSYEQYF. Based on the CDR3 plus reference TRBV19 and TRBJ2-7, the full variable domain is DGGITQSPKYLFRKEGQNVTLSCEQNLNHDAMYWYRQDPGQGLRLIYYSQIVNDFQKGDIAEGYSVSREKKESFPLTVTSAQKNPTAFYLCASSRRTSGSYEQYFGPGTRLTVT.

The chain has TRBV18 and TRBJ2-5; the D gene is possibly TRBD1 (5 bases). Germline V gene sequence: CDR1 KGHSH, CDR2 LQKENI. This CDR3 is 12 amino acids long. Trimming stripped 4 bases from V and 5 bases from J, with 8 bases between. The CDR3 DNA follows: TGTGCCAGCTCACAGGGGCTCGAGACCCAGTACTTC. Its translation is CASSQGLETQYF.

As DNA, the CDR3 is TGTGCCAGCAGTGAAGTTGGGCGGAATCAGCCCCAGCATTTT. It translates to CASSEVGRNQPQHF. This sequence joins TRBV2 and TRBJ1-5; D is uncertain. The length of the CDR3 is 14 residues. V lost 1 base to trimming and J lost 4 bases, with 8 bases between them. From germline, CDR1 is SNHLY and CDR2 FYNNEI.

The chain uses TRBV5-6 and TRBJ2-1, with 9 bases aligning to TRBD1. With V trimmed by 4 bases and J by 6 bases, 8 bases remained unmatched. The germline V gene encodes CDR1 SGHDT and CDR2 YYEEEE. This CDR3 has 15 amino acids. In DNA form, the CDR3 reads TGTGCCAGCAGCGCCGGGACAGGGTTAACCAATGAGCAGTTCTTC. Translation: CASSAGTGLTNEQFF.

This clone was picked up one time. The chain has TRBV29-1 and TRBJ1-6; no clear D. Trimming took 2 bases from V and 15 from J, leaving 11 bases between them. Germline values: CDR1 SQVTM, CDR2 ANQGSEA. The CDR3 length is 11 residues. The CDR3 loop reads CSVEWQSVLHF. DNA for the CDR3: TGCAGCGTTGAATGGCAATCTGTCCTCCACTTT. Supplemented by reference TRBV29-1 and TRBJ1-6, the full variable domain reads SAVISQKPSRDICQRGTSLTIQCQVDSQVTMMFWYRQQPGQSLTLIATANQGSEATYESGFVIDKFPISRPNLTFSTLTVSNMSPEDSSIYLCSVEWQSVLHFGNGTRLTVT.